Listed below are T cell receptor beta chains from one sample, sequenced in a study of blood T cell repertoires in COVID-19. This table comes from immunoSEQ multiplex PCR, and its TCRdb copy is limited to in-frame clones, with some not included. Seen here are about 46,000 clones, more than 75% observed once, and the top ten hold more than 15%. Sequencing was performed on peripheral blood. The receptors shown here come from a human donor in a cohort sampled during active COVID-19. Each CDR3 is given with its conserved first and last residue. The D gene is left open where the match is weak. Only part of the rows carry a size: once, few, many, or a class if the clone is expanded.

NA	TRBV14	NA	TRBJ1-2	TGTGCCAGCAGCCAGAGGATCAGGGAAGCTAACTATGGCTACACCTTC	CASSQRIREANYGYTF
NA	TRBV4-1	NA	TRBJ1-2	TGCGCCAGCAGCCAAGTGGTGCAGGTGGAAGGCTACACCTTC	CASSQVVQVEGYTF
NA	TRBV28	TRBD2	TRBJ2-1	TGTGCCAGCAGCAGGACTAGCGGGGACTACAATGAGCAGTTCTTC	CASSRTSGDYNEQFF
once	TRBV29-1	NA	TRBJ2-3	TGCAGCGTTGAAGAGGGCCGTGGAGATACGCAGTATTTT	CSVEEGRGDTQYF
few	TRBV6-5	NA	TRBJ2-7	TGTGCCAGCAGTCTGGGGCAGTTCGGGGAGCAGTACTTC	CASSLGQFGEQYF
once	TRBV10-3	TRBD1	TRBJ1-2	TGTGCCATCACCCCCATCCAGGGGGGAACACCGCGGTATGGCTACACCTTC	CAITPIQGGTPRYGYTF
NA	TRBV7-9	NA	TRBJ2-2	TGTGCCAGCAGCTTCGACAGCCCGAACACCGGGGAGCTGTTTTTT	CASSFDSPNTGELFF
NA	TRBV7-2	TRBD1	TRBJ1-2	TGTGCCAGCAGCCAACGGACAGGGCAGTACCAAGTTGGCTACACCTTC	CASSQRTGQYQVGYTF
NA	TRBV14	TRBD1	TRBJ2-2	TGTGCCAGCAGCCAAGGGACAGGGTGGGCCGGGGAGCTGTTTTTT	CASSQGTGWAGELFF
once	TRBV13	NA	TRBJ1-2	TGTGCCAGCAGCTTAAGGGGTGACTACACCTTC	CASSLRGDYTF
NA	TRBV9	TRBD1	TRBJ1-6	TGTGCCAGCAGCGTAGACGGCAGGGGGGTAAATTCACCCCTCCACTTT	CASSVDGRGVNSPLHF
NA	TRBV28	TRBD1	TRBJ1-5	TGTGCCAGCAGTTCCCAAGTGGGGCAGGGGGGCAATCAGCCCCAGCATTTT	CASSSQVGQGGNQPQHF
NA	TRBV5-8	NA	TRBJ2-7	TGTGCCAGCAGCTTGCGGGGGGCGCAGGCCTACGAGCAGTACTTC	CASSLRGAQAYEQYF
NA	TRBV6-6	TRBD1	TRBJ1-1	TGTGCCAGCATCTCGGGACAGGGGTTGAACACTGAAGCTTTCTTT	CASISGQGLNTEAFF
few	TRBV6-2/TRBV6-3	NA	TRBJ2-7	TGTGCCAGCAGCCCCGGGGACTTCCGTCCCGAGCAGTACTTC	CASSPGDFRPEQYF
NA	TRBV4-1	TRBD1	TRBJ1-1	TGCGCCAGCAGCCAAGTGGGACAGGGGAATGAAGCTTTCTTT	CASSQVGQGNEAFF
NA	TRBV28	NA	TRBJ1-2	TGTGCCAGCAGTTTTCGGGGGGGGAACTATGGCTACACCTTC	CASSFRGGNYGYTF
NA	TRBV7-2	NA	TRBJ2-7	TGTGCCAGCAGTTCCCCCGGAGGGACCTACGAGCAGTACTTC	CASSSPGGTYEQYF
NA	TRBV5-6	NA	TRBJ2-5	TGTGCCAGCAGCTCGCCGGGGAGCGGGACCCAGTACTTC	CASSSPGSGTQYF
NA	TRBV2	NA	TRBJ2-7	TGTGCCAGCAGACAATTCGGAGGTTTTTATTACGAGCAGTACTTC	CASRQFGGFYYEQYF
NA	TRBV15	NA	TRBJ2-7	TGTGCCACCAGTTCGGACAGTTCCCGAGGGAAGCAGTACTTC	CATSSDSSRGKQYF
once	TRBV4-2	TRBD2	TRBJ2-3	TGTGCCAGCAGCCAAGAAGCGGGGGGGCCGGATACGCAGTATTTT	CASSQEAGGPDTQYF
NA	TRBV27	TRBD1	TRBJ2-7	TGTGCCACCGGACAGGGTCCCTACGAGCAGTACTTC	CATGQGPYEQYF
NA	TRBV6-4	TRBD2	TRBJ2-1	TGTGCCAGCAGGACGGGAGGGAGAGGGCAGTTCTTC	CASRTGGRGQFF
NA	TRBV4-2	NA	TRBJ1-1	TGTGCCAGCAGCAAGGGGGGGGCAGCTTTCTTT	CASSKGGAAFF
NA	TRBV19	NA	TRBJ1-3	TGTGCCAGTAGTACAGGGGCCGGATTTACTGGAAACACCATATATTTT	CASSTGAGFTGNTIYF
NA	TRBV27	TRBD1	TRBJ2-7	TGTGCCAGCAGTACAGGGGTTTACTACGAGCAGTACTTC	CASSTGVYYEQYF
NA	TRBV30	NA	TRBJ2-7	TGTGCCTGGAGTGCCCTGGACTCGGCCCCCTACGAGCAGTACTTC	CAWSALDSAPYEQYF
NA	TRBV19	TRBD1	TRBJ2-2	TGTGCCAGTACCACAGGGGGTCTGGACACCGGGGAGCTGTTTTTT	CASTTGGLDTGELFF
once	TRBV7-6	TRBD2	TRBJ2-1	TGTGCCAGCAGCTTAGGGACTAGTATTACTGAGCAGTTCTTC	CASSLGTSITEQFF
once	TRBV6-5	NA	TRBJ1-2	TGTGCCAGCACCCCAGGGGAATACGGCTATGGCTACACCTTC	CASTPGEYGYGYTF
NA	TRBV7-2	NA	TRBJ2-5	TGTGCCAGCAGCTCCGAGACTAGTTGGAGGCAAGAGACCCAGTACTTC	CASSSETSWRQETQYF
NA	TRBV10-2	NA	TRBJ1-1	TGCGCCAGCAGTGAATCGTCGGGGGGGAGCACTGAAGCTTTCTTT	CASSESSGGSTEAFF
NA	TRBV7-2	TRBD2	TRBJ2-7	TGTGCCAGCAGCTTAGCGCCCCTAGCGGGAGGCCGGATAGAGCAGTACTTC	CASSLAPLAGGRIEQYF
once	TRBV28	TRBD1	TRBJ1-1	TGTGCCAGCAGTCGCCGACAGGGGATGAACACTGAAGCTTTCTTT	CASSRRQGMNTEAFF
NA	TRBV7-9	TRBD1	TRBJ2-7	TGTGCCAGCAGCTTAGCCAGACAGGGGGCTGGCGAGCAGTACTTC	CASSLARQGAGEQYF
NA	TRBV21-1	NA	TRBJ1-2	TGTGCCAGCAGCAAAGAAGGGAGTGGGACAGCCACTAACTATGGCTACACCTTC	CASSKEGSGTATNYGYTF
NA	TRBV5-1	TRBD1	TRBJ2-2	TGCGCCAGCAGCTTGGATGGACAGGGTTTCTCCGGGGAGCTGTTTTTT	CASSLDGQGFSGELFF
NA	TRBV4-2	TRBD1	TRBJ2-1	TGTGCCAGCAGCCGGACCCCGGGACAGGGGTACAATGAGCAGTTCTTC	CASSRTPGQGYNEQFF
NA	TRBV18	TRBD2	TRBJ2-1	TGTGCCAGCTCACCAGGGACTAGCGGCAATGAGCAGTTCTTC	CASSPGTSGNEQFF
NA	TRBV6-6	NA	TRBJ1-2	TGTGCCAGCAGTTCCTCATGGGGGGTCAGTGGCTACACCTTC	CASSSSWGVSGYTF
once	TRBV28	TRBD1	TRBJ1-5	TGTGCCAGCAGTTTAGAGACAGGGGGGTTGCATCAGCCCCAGCATTTT	CASSLETGGLHQPQHF
NA	TRBV14	TRBD2	TRBJ2-5	TGTGCCAGCAGCCAAGATTTCGGGGGGTCAGAGACCCAGTACTTC	CASSQDFGGSETQYF
NA	TRBV29-1	TRBD1	TRBJ2-7	TGCAGCGTTCAAGTCGCCGGGACAGGGGGCTACGAGCAGTACTTC	CSVQVAGTGGYEQYF
NA	TRBV5-4	TRBD2	TRBJ2-7	TGTGCCAGCAGCTCCGGCCGGGGGGGCTATACCTACGAGCAGTACTTC	CASSSGRGGYTYEQYF
NA	TRBV3-1/TRBV3-2	TRBD1	TRBJ2-7	TGTGCCAGCAGCCAAGCCGGCGGCAGGGGGTTCCACGAGCAGTACTTC	CASSQAGGRGFHEQYF
once	TRBV15	TRBD2	TRBJ2-7	TGTGCCACCAGCAGAGATAAGGGACTAACCTACGAGCAGTACTTC	CATSRDKGLTYEQYF
once	TRBV6-1	NA	TRBJ2-7	TGTGCCAGCAGTGAACGACAGCCAGATCCTTACGAGCAGTACTTC	CASSERQPDPYEQYF
NA	TRBV5-4	TRBD1	TRBJ2-4	TGTGCCAGCAGCTTGGAGCAGGGGGTAGACATTCAGTACTTC	CASSLEQGVDIQYF
NA	TRBV5-4	NA	TRBJ1-2	TGTGCCAGCAGCCCCCGGCGGGCGGGAGGGGGCTATGGCTACACCTTC	CASSPRRAGGGYGYTF
NA	TRBV6-6	NA	TRBJ1-1	TGTGCCAGCAGCCTACAGGGGAACACTGAAGCTTTCTTT	CASSLQGNTEAFF
once	TRBV2	NA	TRBJ1-5	TGTGCCAGCAGTGATGGAGCGGGGTGGCAGCCCCAGCATTTT	CASSDGAGWQPQHF
NA	TRBV9	TRBD1	TRBJ1-1	TGTGCCAGCAGCGTAGGTACAGGGGGAGACACTGAAGCTTTCTTT	CASSVGTGGDTEAFF
NA	TRBV6-1	TRBD2	TRBJ2-4	TGTGCCAGCAGTGAAGCTGATCGGAGGAAGGCTAGCGGGAGAGGTTTAGCCAAAAACATTCAGTACTTC	CASSEADRRKASGRGLAKNIQYF
NA	TRBV18	NA	TRBJ2-7	TGTGCCAGCTCACCGGCAACGAGGGAGCAGTACTTC	CASSPATREQYF
NA	TRBV7-3	TRBD2	TRBJ2-2	TGTGCCAGCAGCTTATTCTCCGGCGGGGGAAACACCGGGGAGCTGTTTTTT	CASSLFSGGGNTGELFF
NA	TRBV6-1	TRBD1	TRBJ2-5	TGTGCCAGCAGTGAACTCGGACAGGGGGCGTACGAGACCCAGTACTTC	CASSELGQGAYETQYF